Reported below is one T cell receptor beta chain. This sample was included in a study of cytomegalovirus exposure and HLA in healthy donors. The J segment lost 5 bases and the V segment lost 6 bases, leaving 10 bases of the junction unmatched. Germline assignment: CDR1 LGHNT and CDR2 FRNRAP. The CDR3 extends over 16 amino acids. The PCR made use of 60 Vbeta and 13 Jbeta primers. Profiled with immunoSEQ multiplex PCR; TCRdb holds only in-frame clones, not every one. The sample yields roughly 150,000 clones, 65% to 80% seen once. This chain links TRBV12-5 with TRBJ2-5, with 12 bases fitting TRBD2. What was sequenced was PBMCs. The sequence was collected from a woman in her 30s in good health and CMV-seronegative. The CDR3 region has the DNA TGTGCTAGTGGACACGGACTAGCGGGGACCCGGGAGACCCAGTACTTC. It is translated as CASGHGLAGTRETQYF.